The 4 T cell receptor beta chains presented below share a single source sample, sequenced in a study of T cells in Graves' hyperthyroidism and ophthalmopathy. The investigators amplified TCR beta CDR3 regions from RNA transcripts. The TCR CDR3 first-round RT-PCR relied on the HTBI primer set. TCRdb reanalysed the multiplex PCR reads using MiXCR and keeps one entry per CDR3 protein. The data show about 340,000 distinct CDR3 sequences, around 20% seen once. The source material was blood. These receptors came from a woman between 45 and 65 years old with Graves' hyperthyroidism.

This clonotype was observed many times. The chain couples TRBV19 to TRBJ2-5, with 8 bases that match TRBD1. The V gene's germline CDR1 is LNHDA and CDR2 SQIVND (reference sequence). CDR3 length equals 13 residues. Trimming took 10 bases from V and 5 from J; bases not matched to a gene: 9. DNA for the CDR3: TGTGCCACCCGCAGGGGGCAAGGGGAGACCCAGTACTTC. It is translated as CATRRGQGETQYF. The variable domain in full, completed from reference TRBV19 and TRBJ2-5, reads DGGITQSPKYLFRKEGQNVTLSCEQNLNHDAMYWYRQDPGQGLRLIYYSQIVNDFQKGDIAEGYSVSREKKESFPLTVTSAQKNPTAFYLCATRRGQGETQYFGPGTRLLVL.

Turning to this clonotype: Just one base apart from a much larger clone, this may be a read error. The CDR3 bases are TGCGCCGGCAGCTTGGGGACAATCAACACCGGGGAGCTGTTTTTT. This gives the protein CAGSLGTINTGELFF. The chain couples TRBV5-1 to TRBJ2-2; the D gene is possibly TRBD1 (6 bases). This CDR3 region has 15 residues. Germline V gene lookup returns CDR1 SGHRS and CDR2 YFSETQ.

Details on this clonotype: A much larger clone differs by one base, so this may be a read error. The V call is TRBV6-1, the J call TRBJ2-5; D possibly uses TRBD1 or TRBD2 (6 bases each). CDR3 length: 14 amino acids. Trimming removed 4 bases at V and 5 bases at J, with 14 bases between. Germline V CDR1 and CDR2: MNHNS, SASEGT. The CDR3 coding sequence is TGTGCCAGCAGTGTCTCGGGGGCGGGGGAGACCCAGTACTTC. Its protein product is CASSVSGAGETQYF.

This clonotype was counted ten times or more. This chain uses TRBV20-1 with TRBJ2-5; 7 nucleotides align to TRBD2. From germline, CDR1 is DFQATT and CDR2 SNEGSKA (reference sequence). Trimming cost V 1 base and J 3 bases; bases outside gene matches: 8. This CDR3 has 15 residues. In DNA, the CDR3 is TGCAGTGCTAGAGCCCTAGGGAGGGAAAAAGAGACCCAGTACTTC. Residues: CSARALGREKETQYF.